This TCR beta chain comes out of a study of blood T cell repertoires in COVID-19. Whole-study context: T cells, B-cell-depleted T cells, or PBMCs supplied cDNA or gDNA.

Authors' data handling: Estimated nucleated cell counts came from reference gene primer amplification. Using immunoSEQ multiplex PCR, the repertoire was profiled, and TCRdb retains in-frame clones only, with some absent. The V and J calls and clone size are taken from that table; D and trimming were inferred from the DNA. The data hold over 250,000 clones, with 75% to 90% observed a single time. The V gene end was trimmed by 0 bases and the J gene end by 4 bases; junction bases not matched to a gene: 9. Germline assignment: CDR1 SGHRS and CDR2 YFSETQ. The CDR3 consists of 18 residues. This sequence was found in a man aged 50 or older with acute or convalescent COVID-19. This rearrangement joins TRBV5-1 to TRBJ2-3; TRBD2 matches at 12 bases. The sequenced sample was peripheral blood. Here the CDR3 DNA reads TGCGCCAGCAGCTTGGCCCTAGCGGGGGGGCTGGCCCCAGATACGCAGTATTTT. Translation gives CASSLALAGGLAPDTQYF. Based on the CDR3 plus reference TRBV5-1 and TRBJ2-3, the full variable domain is KAGVTQTPRYLIKTRGQQVTLSCSPISGHRSVSWYQQTPGQGLQFLFEYFSETQRNKGNFPGRFSGRQFSNSRSEMNVSTLELGDSALYLCASSLALAGGLAPDTQYFGPGTRLTVL.